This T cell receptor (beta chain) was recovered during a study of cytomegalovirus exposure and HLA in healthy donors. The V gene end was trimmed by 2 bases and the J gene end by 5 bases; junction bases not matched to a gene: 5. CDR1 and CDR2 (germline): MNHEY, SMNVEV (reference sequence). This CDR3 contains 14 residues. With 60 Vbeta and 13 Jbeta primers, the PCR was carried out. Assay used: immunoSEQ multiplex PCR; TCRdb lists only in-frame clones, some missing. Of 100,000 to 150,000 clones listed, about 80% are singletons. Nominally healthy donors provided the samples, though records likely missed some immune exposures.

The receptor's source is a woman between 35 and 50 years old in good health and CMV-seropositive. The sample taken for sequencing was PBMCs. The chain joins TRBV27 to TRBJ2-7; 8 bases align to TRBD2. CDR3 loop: CASSLNGLAHEQYF. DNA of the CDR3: TGTGCCAGCAGTTTAAACGGACTAGCCCACGAGCAGTACTTC.